This TCR beta chain is from a study of radiation and T cells in renal cell carcinoma. Germline V CDR1 and CDR2: MGHDK, SYGVNS. This CDR3 has 14 amino acids. V lost 6 bases and J lost 8; bases outside the gene matches: 10. Generated by immunoSEQ multiplex PCR, the TCRdb table keeps only in-frame clones and is missing some. The sample has about 170,000 clones; around 90% are singletons. Time point noted: blood 4 weeks post-SBRT, at nephrectomy. Regarding treatment: 15 Gy SBRT to primary tumor, nephrectomy 4 weeks later. Nephrectomy followed 15 Gy stereotactic body radiation by 4 weeks. The origin of this receptor is a woman between 50 and 59 years old with renal cell carcinoma. The chain links TRBV25-1 to TRBJ2-1, with 7 positions matching TRBD1. Source: blood, taken from a patient whose treatment included radiotherapy and nephrectomy. CDR3 sequence: CASRPGQVVHEQFF. The CDR3 DNA follows: TGTGCCAGCAGACCAGGACAGGTTGTACATGAGCAGTTCTTC.